Below, one T cell receptor (beta chain) is given with its context. The data belong to a study of CD8 T cells in Susac syndrome. Between the trimmed V and J ends, which lost 2 bases and 5 bases, there was a span of 15 bases. The germline V gene encodes CDR1 MNHNY and CDR2 SVGAGI (reference sequence). The CDR3 has 15 residues. Random hexamers served to reverse transcribe roughly 0.5 to 1 ug RNA. TCRdb re-called the immunoSEQ multiplex PCR reads with MiXCR, one entry per CDR3 protein. The top ten hold more than 0.15% of the sample, which has 250,000 to 300,000 distinct CDR3 sequences, roughly 90% seen once.

Sequenced: CD8+ T cells from PBMCs. This chain connects TRBV6-6 to TRBJ2-5; D might be TRBD1 (6 bases). The clonotype comes from a human donor with multiple sclerosis. CDR3: CASSYTFQGMETQYF. CDR3 coding DNA: TGTGCCAGCAGTTACACTTTCCAGGGGATGGAGACCCAGTACTTC.